The 27 T cell receptor beta chains in this list originate from one sample, sequenced in a study of T cells in Graves' hyperthyroidism and ophthalmopathy (dated by TCRdb to 2018 to 2020). Libraries came from multiplex PCR. The listed sequencing device is Illumina HiSeq 2000. The TCR beta CDR3 regions were amplified from RNA transcripts. A first-round RT-PCR of the TCR CDR3 used the HTBI primer set with the Qiagen OneStep RT-PCR kit. The raw public reads went through TCRdb reprocessing: fastp at Q25, MiXCR clone calling, in-frame beta chains kept. Every distinct CDR3 protein forms one entry, paired with its most common genes and DNA. The sample table lists approximately 300,000 distinct CDR3 sequences, about 19% of them with a count of one. Just under 40% of the sample rests with the top ten. Sequenced input: blood. All receptors come from a man in his forties or fifties with Graves' ophthalmopathy.

This clonotype was observed at least ten times. The V gene is TRBV14, the J gene TRBJ2-7, with 7 positions matching TRBD1. The CDR3 is 12 residues long. Germline CDR1 and CDR2: SGHDN and FVKESK. V lost 4 bases and J lost 7; bases outside the gene matches: 4. The CDR3 spells CASSRQGWEQYF. The CDR3 coding sequence is TGTGCCAGCAGCCGACAGGGTTGGGAGCAGTACTTC.

The chain links TRBV5-1 to TRBJ2-7; D perhaps matches TRBD2 (7 bases). The CDR3 is 13 residues long. In germline, CDR1 is SGHRS, CDR2 YFSETQ. The V and J ends lost 6 bases and 5 bases respectively, with 15 bases between them. CDR3 nucleotide sequence: TGCGCCAGCATGCGACAGGCGGGGGACGAGCAGTACTTC. Translation gives CASMRQAGDEQYF.

This clonotype was counted a few times. The chain links TRBV4-1 to TRBJ1-4; D ambiguous. V was cut by 1 base and J by 8 bases, with 20 bases left in between. The CDR3 runs to 17 residues. Germline V gene sequence: CDR1 MGHRA, CDR2 YSYEKL. CDR3 region: CASSQAPGWSLGEKLFF. CDR3 DNA: TGCGCCAGCAGCCAAGCCCCCGGTTGGTCCCTCGGGGAAAAACTGTTTTTT.

This clonotype was seen more than once but under ten times. V usage is TRBV6-2 or TRBV6-3 and J usage is TRBJ2-7; 10 bases are shared with TRBD1. The CDR3 runs to 15 residues. Germline assignment: CDR1 MNHEY and CDR2 SVGEGT. With V trimmed by 4 bases and J by 3 bases, 6 bases remained unmatched. The CDR3 loop reads CASSSGQGLSYEQYF. CDR3 in DNA: TGTGCCAGCAGTTCGGGACAGGGGTTGAGCTACGAGCAGTACTTC.

This clonotype was seen a handful of times. The J gene is TRBJ2-5, the V gene TRBV12-3 or TRBV12-4; D unclear. This CDR3 is 13 amino acids long. V gave up 6 bases and J gave up 2 bases, with 10 bases separating them. CDR3 nucleotide sequence: TGTGCCAGCAGCCATAACCGGCAAGAGACCCAGTACTTC. Translated: CASSHNRQETQYF.

V gene TRBV19 combines with J gene TRBJ2-4; 9 bases are shared with TRBD1. V was clipped by 6 bases and J by 9 bases; unmatched bases: 3. The CDR3 covers 12 residues. Per germline, CDR1 LNHDA and CDR2 SQIVND (reference sequence). CDR3 sequence: CASSGTGIIQYF. CDR3 bases: TGTGCCAGTAGCGGGACAGGGATCATTCAGTACTTC. Looking up the rest from reference TRBV19 and TRBJ2-4 gives the full variable domain: DGGITQSPKYLFRKEGQNVTLSCEQNLNHDAMYWYRQDPGQGLRLIYYSQIVNDFQKGDIAEGYSVSREKKESFPLTVTSAQKNPTAFYLCASSGTGIIQYFGAGTRLSVL.

The rearrangement links TRBV28 to TRBJ1-3; 9 positions agree with TRBD1. The V gene end was trimmed by 3 bases and the J gene end by 3 bases; junction bases not matched to a gene: 6. The CDR3 runs 16 residues. Germline values: CDR1 MDHEN, CDR2 SYDVKM. The CDR3 reads CASSLLQGANGNTIYF. In nucleotides, the CDR3 is TGTGCCAGCAGTTTGTTACAGGGGGCCAATGGAAACACCATATATTTT. Using reference TRBV28 and TRBJ1-3 for the parts outside the CDR3, the full variable domain is DVKVTQSSRYLVKRTGEKVFLECVQDMDHENMFWYRQDPGLGLRLIYFSYDVKMKEKGDIPEGYSVSREKKERFSLILESASTNQTSMYLCASSLLQGANGNTIYFGEGSWLTVV.

In this sample, this clonotype turned up many times. This rearrangement joins TRBV30 to TRBJ1-5, with D unresolved. Per the germline V gene, CDR1 is GTSNPN and CDR2 is SVGIG (reference sequence). The CDR3 is 14 amino acids. Trimming removed 0 bases at V and 0 bases at J, with 6 bases between. CDR3 bases: TGTGCCTGGAGTGTGTCTGATAGCAATCAGCCCCAGCATTTT. Protein: CAWSVSDSNQPQHF.

CDR3 DNA: TGTGCCAGCAGCCCAGGCCCGGTAGCGGGAGCCCACGAGCAGTACTTC. Its translation: CASSPGPVAGAHEQYF. The chain joins TRBV11-2 to TRBJ2-7; 9 bases are shared with TRBD2. The trim removed 5 bases at V and 5 bases at J, leaving 13 bases unmatched. From germline, CDR1 is SGHAT and CDR2 FQNNGV. The CDR3 totals 16 residues.

This clonotype was seen repeatedly, ten times or more. V is TRBV9 and J is TRBJ1-6, with 12 bases identical to TRBD1. V was pared by 0 bases and J by 6 bases, with 1 base of the junction left unmatched. Germline assignment: CDR1 SGDLS and CDR2 YYNGEE. CDR3 length: 16 residues. For the CDR3, the DNA is TGTGCCAGCAGCGTAGGGGACAGGGGGCTTAATTCACCCCTCCACTTT. Its protein product is CASSVGDRGLNSPLHF. Based on the CDR3 plus reference TRBV9 and TRBJ1-6, the full variable domain is DSGVTQTPKHLITATGQRVTLRCSPRSGDLSVYWYQQSLDQGLQFLIQYYNGEERAKGNILERFSAQQFPDLHSELNLSSLELGDSALYFCASSVGDRGLNSPLHFGNGTRLTVT.

V and J are TRBV5-1 and TRBJ2-7; 9 nucleotides line up with TRBD1. The CDR3 consists of 15 residues. In germline, CDR1 is SGHRS, CDR2 YFSETQ. The V gene end was trimmed by 4 bases and the J gene end by 4 bases; junction bases not matched to a gene: 9. The CDR3 reads CASSPRQGQGYEQYF. CDR3 nucleotide sequence: TGCGCCAGCAGCCCCCGGCAGGGACAGGGATACGAGCAGTACTTC.

This clonotype occurred many times. The chain links TRBV3-1 to TRBJ2-1, with TRBD2 as a possible D gene (5 bases). CDR3 length: 15 amino acids. Trimming cost V 4 bases and J 10 bases, with 20 bases left between them. Germline V gives CDR1 LGHDT, CDR2 YNNKEL (reference sequence). CDR3 coding DNA: TGTGCCAGCAGCCCCCGGGATCGGCACAATGTGGAGCAGTTCTTC. Its translation: CASSPRDRHNVEQFF.

This clonotype was seen many times. The J gene is TRBJ2-1, the V gene TRBV28; 8 bases are shared with TRBD2. J gave up 3 bases and V 10 bases, and 5 bases lay outside the gene matches. CDR1 and CDR2 (germline): MDHEN, SYDVKM. This CDR3 is 13 amino acids long. The CDR3, as DNA: TGTGCCACCCGTAGCGGGGACTACAATGAGCAGTTCTTC. This translates into CATRSGDYNEQFF.

The chain couples TRBV28 to TRBJ2-7, with D perhaps matching TRBD1 (6 bases). V lost 5 bases and J lost 5, with 22 bases in between. Germline CDR1 is MDHEN and CDR2 is SYDVKM. The CDR3 runs 16 residues. The CDR3 DNA is TGTGCCAGCAGTACCAACCCCGGGACACCCTTTAACGAGCAGTACTTC. Its translation is CASSTNPGTPFNEQYF.

With respect to this clonotype: This may come from a read error, since a much larger clone is one base off. CDR3 DNA sequence: TGTGCCAGCAGGTCGTCCTACGGAGGGCAGTACTTC. It translates to CASRSSYGGQYF. The chain links TRBV28 to TRBJ2-7; TRBD2 might be the D (5 bases). Germline CDR1 and CDR2: MDHEN and SYDVKM. V lost 6 bases to trimming and J lost 9 bases, with 15 bases between them. The CDR3 totals 12 residues. Complete variable domain (other parts from reference TRBV28 and TRBJ2-7): DVKVTQSSRYLVKRTGEKVFLECVQDMDHENMFWYRQDPGLGLRLIYFSYDVKMKEKGDIPEGYSVSREKKERFSLILESASTNQTSMYLCASRSSYGGQYFGPGTRLTVT.

This clonotype was counted only a few times. J is TRBJ2-2 and V is TRBV19; D unresolved. Trimming took off 2 bases at V and 2 bases at J, with 9 bases between the two ends. There are 15 residues in the CDR3. The V gene's germline CDR1 is LNHDA and CDR2 SQIVND (reference sequence). The CDR3 sequence is CASSIWADNTGELFF. The CDR3 DNA follows: TGTGCCAGTAGTATATGGGCCGATAACACCGGGGAGCTGTTTTTT.

The sample holds a few counts of this clonotype. J is TRBJ2-1 and V is TRBV12-3 or TRBV12-4; TRBD2 aligns across 8 bases. V dropped 6 bases and J dropped 9; count of bases not matched to a gene: 1. The length of the CDR3 is 11 residues. This CDR3 is CASSREGEQFF. DNA for the CDR3: TGTGCCAGCAGCCGGGAGGGTGAGCAGTTCTTC.

The J gene is TRBJ1-1, the V gene TRBV20-1, with D unresolved. CDR1 is DFQATT, CDR2 SNEGSKA, per germline (reference sequence). This CDR3 has 15 amino acids. Trimming stripped 1 base from V and 3 bases from J, with 15 bases between. CDR3 nucleotide sequence: TGCAGTGCTAGAGCCGCCGACTTTCAGTACACTGAAGCTTTCTTT. This gives the protein CSARAADFQYTEAFF.

This clonotype is a singleton in its sample. V gene TRBV6-2 or TRBV6-3 combines with J gene TRBJ2-7; D gene ambiguous. V was trimmed by 0 bases and J by 3 bases, leaving 12 bases between them. This CDR3 comprises 15 residues. The germline gives CDR1 MNHEY, CDR2 SVGEGT. The DNA of the CDR3 is TGTGCCAGCAGTTACTCTGGTTCAACTAACTACGAGCAGTACTTC. Residues: CASSYSGSTNYEQYF.

This rearrangement joins TRBV6-1 to TRBJ2-3; D assignment may be TRBD1 or TRBD2 (6 bases each). CDR3 length equals 15 residues. The germline CDR1 and CDR2 sequences are MNHNS and SASEGT. Trimming removed 8 bases from V and 0 bases from J, with 15 bases in between. The CDR3 bases are TGTGCCAGCTGGGGGGCTCGGGACAGCACAGATACGCAGTATTTT. Translating it yields CASWGARDSTDTQYF.

This clonotype has just a few counts. The chain uses TRBV28 and TRBJ1-5; TRBD1 is a possible D gene (6 bases). V was shortened by 3 bases and J by 0 bases, with 15 bases between the two germline ends. CDR1 is MDHEN, CDR2 SYDVKM, per germline. The CDR3 sequence is 17 residues long. The CDR3, as DNA: TGTGCCAGCAGTTTCGATGGACAGTTGTATAGCAATCAGCCCCAGCATTTT. It yields the protein CASSFDGQLYSNQPQHF.

V gene TRBV28 combines with J gene TRBJ2-1, with 12 bases lining up with TRBD2. This CDR3 has 16 amino acids. J was trimmed by 4 bases and V by 4 bases; bases with no gene match: 5. Germline assignment: CDR1 MDHEN and CDR2 SYDVKM. The CDR3 loop reads CASSSSTSGRYNEQFF. The DNA of the CDR3 is TGTGCCAGCAGTTCCTCTACTAGCGGGAGGTACAATGAGCAGTTCTTC.

The table lists this clonotype with many counts. The chain joins TRBV2 to TRBJ2-7, with D perhaps given as TRBD1 or TRBD2 (5 bases each). This CDR3 region has 15 residues. CDR1 is SNHLY and CDR2 is FYNNEI in the germline V gene. V was cut by 2 bases and J by 1 base, with 12 bases left in between. CDR3 in DNA: TGTGCCAGCAGTGAAATTCTGGGGGTTTCCTACGAGCAGTACTTC. Amino acids: CASSEILGVSYEQYF.

This clonotype turned up a few times. The V and J genes are TRBV5-5 and TRBJ2-2; D is unresolved. CDR3 length: 15 amino acids. Germline CDR1 and CDR2: SGHKS and YYEKEE (reference sequence). V was pared by 5 bases and J by 2 bases, with 13 bases between. CDR3 sequence (DNA): TGTGCCAGCAGGTCTGGTAGGGTAAACACCGGGGAGCTGTTTTTT. Protein: CASRSGRVNTGELFF.

The chain recombines TRBV5-1 with TRBJ2-2; no firm D call. The CDR3 consists of 13 residues. The germline CDR1 and CDR2 sequences are SGHRS and YFSETQ. V lost 4 bases and J 5 bases, leaving 9 bases between the germline ends. The DNA for the CDR3 is TGCGCCAGCAGCCCAGAAGGAACCGGGGAGCTGTTTTTT. As protein: CASSPEGTGELFF.

This clonotype appeared many times. The chain joins TRBV20-1 to TRBJ2-3; the D is unclear. The CDR3 consists of 12 residues. Trimming removed 2 bases at V and 6 bases at J, with 9 bases between. The germline gives CDR1 DFQATT, CDR2 SNEGSKA (reference sequence). The CDR3 sequence: CSARTYPDTQYF. In nucleotides, the CDR3 is TGCAGTGCTAGAACATACCCGGATACGCAGTATTTT.

At least ten counts were recorded for this clonotype. The chain combines TRBV5-1 with TRBJ2-7; weak D call: TRBD2 (5 bases). Germline V gives CDR1 SGHRS, CDR2 YFSETQ. V dropped 0 bases and J dropped 3 bases, with 13 bases sitting between them. The CDR3 consists of 15 residues. The CDR3 DNA reads TGCGCCAGCAGCTTGGGGCTAGCTGTGGTCTACGAGCAGTACTTC. Residues: CASSLGLAVVYEQYF. Using reference TRBV5-1 and TRBJ2-7 for the parts outside the CDR3, the full variable domain is KAGVTQTPRYLIKTRGQQVTLSCSPISGHRSVSWYQQTPGQGLQFLFEYFSETQRNKGNFPGRFSGRQFSNSRSEMNVSTLELGDSALYLCASSLGLAVVYEQYFGPGTRLTVT.